This T cell receptor (beta chain) was identified during a study of molecular identifiers for immune sequencing clone quantification. About the research overall: Naive CD8 RNA (roughly 18,000 or 92,000 cells) was divided into five aliquots, with four sequenced. Notes on the study in general: Whereas naive cells kept under 1% of molecules in clones above 20 RNA copies, such clones held over 97% in effectors.

This clonotype was detected ten times or more. Its antigen remains unknown. Naive CD8 T cells were picked out by sorting for CD8+CD4-CCR7+CD45RA+. TCRdb itself ran the PCR reads through MiXCR, one entry per CDR3 protein. This table holds over 300,000 distinct CDR3 sequences, roughly a quarter found once. The V gene end was trimmed by 5 bases and the J gene end by 4 bases; junction bases not matched to a gene: 6. The CDR3 has 14 amino acids. Per germline, CDR1 MNHEY and CDR2 SMNVEV (reference sequence). Sequencing used naive CD8+ T cells from blood, with Jurkat cell RNA spiked in. The subset denotes: FACS-sorted CD8+CD4-CCR7+CD45RA+ naive T cells. This chain uses TRBV27 with TRBJ2-7, with 9 bases identical to TRBD1. This TCR came from a human donor in good health. Some libraries in this study had Jurkat cell RNA spiked in. CDR3 residues: CASSPLTGGYEQYF. The CDR3 DNA sequence: TGTGCCAGCAGTCCTCTGACAGGGGGGTACGAGCAGTACTTC.